The 27 T cell receptor beta chains presented below share a single source sample, sequenced in a study of T-cell reconstitution after alpha-beta-depleted transplantation in children. Unique molecular identifiers were incorporated into the prepared TCRbeta library. TCRdb itself ran the PCR reads through MiXCR, one entry per CDR3 protein. The sample lists about a million distinct CDR3 sequences; about 31% were seen once. The sequenced sample was PBMCs, mostly from graft donor cells, obtained 360 days after TCRalphabeta/CD19-depleted stem cell transplant. The receptors originated from a boy under two years old who had a stem cell transplant for SCID, so the T cells may come from the graft donor.

This clonotype was counted a single time. This sequence joins TRBV12-3 or TRBV12-4 and TRBJ1-2; no clear D gene. The CDR3 extends over 19 amino acids. Trimming took off 3 bases at V and 1 base at J, with 24 bases between the two ends. This CDR3 is CASSFLNRRTDSLNYGYTF. The DNA for the CDR3 is TGTGCCAGCAGTTTCCTCAACCGACGGACGGATTCCCTTAACTATGGCTACACCTTC.

This clonotype has a handful of counts. J is TRBJ1-1 and V is TRBV4-1, with D uncertain. CDR1 MGHRA and CDR2 YSYEKL come from the germline V gene. There are 12 residues in the CDR3. V lost 3 bases, J lost 9 bases, and 11 bases lay in between. The CDR3 protein is CASSHSATQAFF. The CDR3 nucleotides are TGCGCCAGCAGCCATTCTGCAACGCAAGCTTTCTTT.

The chain uses TRBV29-1 and TRBJ1-2; no clear D. Trimming removed 3 bases at V and 5 bases at J, with 16 bases between. Germline V gives CDR1 SQVTM, CDR2 ANQGSEA. The CDR3 consists of 14 residues. The CDR3, as DNA: TGCAGCGTTGACGGTTCCCCGACCCAATATGGCTACACCTTC. Residues: CSVDGSPTQYGYTF.

This clonotype was counted a few times. The genes are TRBV2 and TRBJ2-3; TRBD2 might be the D (6 bases). This CDR3 spans 13 amino acids. The V end lost 8 bases, the J end lost 2 bases, and 11 bases lay between the germline ends. Germline lookup yields CDR1 SNHLY and CDR2 FYNNEI. The CDR3 bases are TGTGCCAGCGATCGGGGGACCACAGATACGCAGTATTTT. Translating it yields CASDRGTTDTQYF.

V gene TRBV6-5 combines with J gene TRBJ2-1; D assignment may be TRBD1 or TRBD2 (7 bases each). The CDR3 has 18 residues. Germline CDR1 MNHEY, CDR2 SVGAGI. Trimming left V 2 bases short and J 0 bases short, with 17 bases between. As DNA, the CDR3 is TGTGCCAGCAGTTACCCCCCAGGGGGGGGAGGCTCCTACAATGAGCAGTTCTTC. Translating it yields CASSYPPGGGGSYNEQFF.

The CDR3 bases are TGTGCCAGCAGTTGGTCGAGCGGGGGTACAGATACGCAGTATTTT. Translated, it gives CASSWSSGGTDTQYF. The chain joins TRBV28 to TRBJ2-3, with 8 positions matching TRBD2. The CDR3 sequence is 15 residues long. V was clipped by 4 bases and J by 3 bases; unmatched bases: 6. The germline CDR1 and CDR2 sequences are MDHEN and SYDVKM.

This sequence joins TRBV27 and TRBJ2-3; no firm D call. This CDR3 has 16 amino acids. V was pared by 2 bases and J by 2 bases, with 14 bases between. The germline CDR1 and CDR2 sequences are MNHEY and SMNVEV (reference sequence). The DNA for the CDR3 is TGTGCCAGCAGTTTAGCCTGGCCGCCCTCCACAGATACGCAGTATTTT. Amino acid sequence: CASSLAWPPSTDTQYF.

The V call is TRBV2, the J call TRBJ2-5; D is uncertain. V lost 2 bases to trimming and J lost 5 bases, with 15 bases between them. This CDR3 has 15 residues. CDR1 is SNHLY and CDR2 is FYNNEI in the germline V gene. The DNA of the CDR3 is TGTGCCAGCAGTGAATCTGCCGGGTTGGCGGAGACCCAGTACTTC. Protein: CASSESAGLAETQYF.

This clonotype was recorded a few times. The chain joins TRBV6-6 to TRBJ2-5, with 8 bases identical to TRBD2. J gave up 3 bases and V 7 bases, and 4 bases lay outside the gene matches. This CDR3 comprises 13 residues. Germline CDR1 reads MNHNY; CDR2 reads SVGAGI (reference sequence). For the CDR3, the DNA is TGTGCCAGCACTCCGGGGGGGGAAGAGACCCAGTACTTC. It specifies CASTPGGEETQYF.

V is TRBV5-1 and J is TRBJ2-2; the D gene could be TRBD1 or TRBD2 (5 bases each). Germline CDR1 and CDR2: SGHRS and YFSETQ. This CDR3 contains 16 residues. Trimming cost V 0 bases and J 4 bases, with 13 bases left between them. The CDR3 reads CASSLGPGTATGELFF. DNA for the CDR3: TGCGCCAGCAGCTTGGGTCCGGGGACGGCCACCGGGGAGCTGTTTTTT.

The gene calls are TRBV12-3 or TRBV12-4 and TRBJ1-4; a possible D gene is TRBD1 (5 bases). The V gene lost 6 bases and the J gene lost 0 bases, with 8 bases spanning the gap. The CDR3 runs to 14 residues. CDR3 sequence reads: CASRGDPTNEKLFF. In DNA form, the CDR3 reads TGTGCCAGCAGGGGGGACCCAACTAATGAAAAACTGTTTTTT.

This clonotype was detected ten times or more. This chain joins TRBV7-8 and TRBJ2-7; TRBD1 matches 7 bases. V gave up 5 bases and J gave up 1 base; unmatched junction bases: 5. The CDR3 has 14 residues. CDR1 is SGHVS, CDR2 FQNEAQ, per germline. The chain's CDR3 is CASSDRVGSYEQYF. The CDR3, as DNA: TGTGCCAGCAGCGACAGGGTAGGGTCCTACGAGCAGTACTTC.

This clonotype turned up a few times. This rearrangement joins TRBV5-1 to TRBJ2-5; 8 nucleotides align to TRBD2. Germline CDR1 and CDR2: SGHRS and YFSETQ. The CDR3 extends over 14 amino acids. V shed 2 bases and J 2 bases; nucleotides not matched to a gene: 2. The CDR3 region has the DNA TGCGCCAGCAGCTTTAGCGGGATTCAAGAGACCCAGTACTTC. Translating gives CASSFSGIQETQYF.

The CDR3 region has the DNA TGTGCCAGCACCTCGAACCGGGCCTCTCCGCAAGCTTTCTTT. The encoded protein is CASTSNRASPQAFF. The rearrangement uses TRBV27 and TRBJ1-1, with D unresolved. V was cut by 7 bases and J by 9 bases, with 21 bases left in between. From germline, CDR1 is MNHEY and CDR2 SMNVEV (reference sequence). CDR3 length: 14 residues.

The table lists this clonotype with a few counts. CDR3 in DNA: TGTGCCAGCAACGAGGGACTACAAGAGACCCAGTACTTC. This sequence encodes CASNEGLQETQYF. J is TRBJ2-5 and V is TRBV2; 7 bases are a match to TRBD2. Germline values: CDR1 SNHLY, CDR2 FYNNEI. Trimming cost V 7 bases and J 2 bases; bases outside gene matches: 4. The CDR3 loop spans 13 amino acids.

This clonotype was found a few times. The chain carries TRBV20-1 and TRBJ1-1; the D gene is possibly TRBD1 (5 bases). Trimming took 1 base from V and 5 from J, leaving 23 bases between them. CDR1 and CDR2 from the germline V gene are DFQATT and SNEGSKA (reference sequence). The CDR3 is 17 residues long. CDR3 nucleotides: TGCAGTGCTAGAGGTCACTGGGCCCGGGGCAGTATAACTGAAGCTTTCTTT. Amino acids: CSARGHWARGSITEAFF.

This clonotype has just a few counts. CDR3 amino acids: CATSRGRGELFYEQYF. The CDR3 DNA follows: TGTGCCACCAGCAGAGGGAGGGGGGAGCTGTTCTACGAGCAGTACTTC. The rearrangement uses TRBV15 and TRBJ2-7; possibly TRBD1 or TRBD2 for D (6 bases each). CDR1 LNHNV and CDR2 YYDKDF come from the germline V gene (reference sequence). V gave up 1 base and J gave up 3 bases, with 16 bases separating them. The CDR3 is 16 residues long.

This clonotype was counted between two and nine times. The V gene is TRBV5-6, the J gene TRBJ2-7; D remains unclear. V was clipped by 3 bases and J by 5 bases, with 9 bases between them. The CDR3 has 12 amino acids. Germline CDR1 is SGHDT and CDR2 is YYEEEE. The CDR3 DNA sequence: TGTGCCAGCAGCTGCGTTCGGGACGAGCAGTACTTC. Protein: CASSCVRDEQYF.

This clonotype was recorded a few times. V and J are TRBV2 and TRBJ2-3, with TRBD2 matching 12 bases. After removal of 10 bases from V and 1 base from J, the junction contained 12 bases not matched to a gene. Germline CDR1 is SNHLY and CDR2 is FYNNEI. This CDR3 contains 17 residues. For the CDR3, the DNA is TGTGCCATCCGAATGGGCCGGACTAGCGGGGGCACAGATACGCAGTATTTT. Translation: CAIRMGRTSGGTDTQYF.

The CDR3 DNA reads as TGTGCCAGCAGCCACCTGGACAGGGGGCTATCCTACGAGCAGTACTTC. Translated: CASSHLDRGLSYEQYF. The chain joins TRBV4-2 to TRBJ2-7; 11 bases line up with TRBD1. V shed 3 bases and J 1 base; nucleotides not matched to a gene: 5. CDR3 length: 16 residues. The germline gives CDR1 LGHNA, CDR2 YNFKEQ.

The chain carries TRBV12-3 or TRBV12-4 and TRBJ2-3; possible D gene TRBD2, 6 bases. The CDR3 has 18 residues. With 3 bases removed from V and 1 base from J, the gap between germline ends came to 20 bases. The CDR3 loop reads CASSFLVGREVRTDTQYF. CDR3 coding DNA: TGTGCCAGCAGTTTCCTGGTCGGAAGGGAGGTCCGCACAGATACGCAGTATTTT.

The chain links TRBV5-6 to TRBJ2-5; D is uncertain. The germline V gene has CDR1 SGHDT and CDR2 YYEEEE. This CDR3 is 16 amino acids long. Trimming removed 1 base from V and 2 bases from J, with 15 bases in between. CDR3 loop: CASSLYGILGQETQYF. The CDR3 region has the DNA TGTGCCAGCAGCTTGTATGGGATCTTAGGGCAAGAGACCCAGTACTTC.

In its sample, this clonotype was seen a few times. The chain recombines TRBV5-1 with TRBJ2-6; D remains unclear. The CDR3 covers 16 residues. The germline gives CDR1 SGHRS, CDR2 YFSETQ. V was trimmed by 1 base and J by 0 bases, leaving 8 bases between them. The CDR3 loop reads CASSLYLSSGANVLTF. CDR3 sequence (DNA): TGCGCCAGCAGCTTGTATCTGAGCTCTGGGGCCAACGTCCTGACTTTC. The entire variable domain, with the rest obtained from reference TRBV5-1 and TRBJ2-6, is as follows: KAGVTQTPRYLIKTRGQQVTLSCSPISGHRSVSWYQQTPGQGLQFLFEYFSETQRNKGNFPGRFSGRQFSNSRSEMNVSTLELGDSALYLCASSLYLSSGANVLTFGAGSRLTVL.

This clonotype was seen a few times. The rearrangement links TRBV12-3 or TRBV12-4 to TRBJ1-1; no reliable D call. CDR3 length: 17 residues. Trimming stripped 5 bases from V and 5 bases from J, with 24 bases between. The CDR3 spells CASSHNDGVLGKTEAFF. As DNA, the CDR3 is TGTGCCAGCAGTCATAATGATGGCGTTCTGGGGAAAACTGAAGCTTTCTTT.

The chain couples TRBV3-1 to TRBJ2-5; TRBD1 matches 7 bases. The germline gives CDR1 LGHDT, CDR2 YNNKEL (reference sequence). This CDR3 is built from 18 residues. V trimming: 1 base; J trimming: 7 bases; junction bases outside the gene matches: 18. The CDR3 spells CASSQVFHGQGVIGTQYF. DNA for the CDR3: TGTGCCAGCAGCCAAGTGTTTCACGGCCAGGGGGTTATCGGGACCCAGTACTTC.

This clonotype turned up a few times. DNA of the CDR3: TGCAGCGTTGGGGGGAACGGAGAGACCCAGTACTTC. As protein: CSVGGNGETQYF. The V and J genes are TRBV29-1 and TRBJ2-5; D is perhaps TRBD1 or TRBD2 (5 bases each). Per the germline V gene, CDR1 is SQVTM and CDR2 is ANQGSEA. V gave up 4 bases and J gave up 4 bases, with 10 bases separating them. The CDR3 consists of 12 residues.

In its sample, this clonotype was seen once. This chain connects TRBV5-1 to TRBJ2-7; D not resolved. The germline gives CDR1 SGHRS, CDR2 YFSETQ. V lost 4 bases and J lost 2, with 10 bases in between. This CDR3 is built from 13 residues. The CDR3 DNA sequence: TGCGCCAGCAGCCGGACGGCAGCCTACGAGCAGTACTTC. Translated: CASSRTAAYEQYF.